Below are 5 T cell receptor beta chains sequenced from a single sample in a study of T cell responses to AZD1222 COVID-19 vaccine. This table comes from immunoSEQ multiplex PCR, and its TCRdb copy is limited to in-frame clones, with some not included. The table records about 120,000 clones, around nine tenths of them present only once. The sequenced sample was peripheral blood, obtained on day 0 of AZD1222 vaccination. These receptors all stem from an adult in good health.

This rearrangement joins TRBV5-5 to TRBJ1-5; D is possibly TRBD1 (6 bases). Germline V lookup: CDR1 SGHKS, CDR2 YYEKEE (reference sequence). The V and J ends lost 1 base and 4 bases respectively, with 9 bases between them. The CDR3 has 14 residues. The CDR3 DNA reads TGTGCCAGCAGCTTGTACAGGGAGAATCAGCCCCAGCATTTT. Protein: CASSLYRENQPQHF.

V usage is TRBV18 and J usage is TRBJ1-1; TRBD1 agrees at 8 bases. The length of the CDR3 is 13 residues. Trimming cost V 2 bases and J 11 bases; bases outside gene matches: 7. Germline CDR1 KGHSH, CDR2 LQKENI. CDR3 sequence: CASSPSGQGAAFF. CDR3 nucleotides: TGTGCCAGCTCACCAAGCGGGCAGGGGGCGGCTTTCTTT.

This clone was seen once. The chain is built from TRBV4-3 and TRBJ2-7, with D perhaps TRBD1 (6 bases). CDR3 length: 15 amino acids. From germline, CDR1 is LGHNA and CDR2 YSLEER. The V end lost 4 bases, the J end lost 3 bases, and 16 bases lay between the germline ends. In DNA, the CDR3 is TGCGCCAGCAGCCGCGGACGGGACAACAACTACGAGCAGTACTTC. This codes for CASSRGRDNNYEQYF.

V is TRBV5-6 and J is TRBJ2-7; tentatively, D is TRBD1 or TRBD2 (6 bases each). The V end lost 0 bases, the J end lost 5 bases, and 15 bases lay between the germline ends. CDR1 and CDR2 from the germline V gene are SGHDT and YYEEEE. There are 15 residues in the CDR3. The CDR3 nucleotides are TGTGCCAGCAGCTTGGAGGGGGGTTTGAGGCACGAGCAGTACTTC. Protein: CASSLEGGLRHEQYF.

V usage is TRBV3-1 (or the pseudogene TRBV3-2) and J usage is TRBJ2-3; no reliable D call. The CDR3 spans 14 residues. CDR1 is LGHDT, CDR2 YNNKEL, per germline (reference sequence). V shed 2 bases and J shed 4 bases, with 10 bases lying between them. CDR3 amino acids: CASSQFCPADTQYF. The CDR3 nucleotides are TGTGCCAGCAGCCAATTTTGTCCCGCAGATACGCAGTATTTT.